These 9 T cell receptor beta chains share one sample of origin, sequenced in a study of blood T cells in healthy people across ages. A J-beta primer mix and a sample-barcoded 5' primer were used in a second PCR of about 6 to 12 cycles. A single record per CDR3 protein comes from TCRdb applying MiXCR to the 5' RACE reads. The sample has about 930,000 distinct CDR3 sequences, about 28% seen once. This sample also appeared in a second study, on T cells of mothers and their children.

Sequencing was carried out using blood. The source is a woman aged 40 to 50 in good health.

To note about this clonotype: A clone one base away is much larger, so this may be a read error. The rearrangement links TRBV5-5 to TRBJ1-1; 9 bases line up with TRBD1. V lost 4 bases, J lost 3 bases, and 7 bases stayed unmatched. Per the germline V gene, CDR1 is SGHKS and CDR2 is YYEKEE (reference sequence). CDR3 length: 15 amino acids. The CDR3 here is CASSGGRQGDTEAFF. CDR3 nucleotides: TGTGCCAGCAGCGGGGGGAGACAGGGGGACACTGAAGCTTTCTTT.

This clonotype was found many times. The chain carries TRBV7-2 and TRBJ1-2, with 12 bases matching TRBD1. V lost 2 bases, J lost 8 bases, and 15 bases stayed unmatched. Germline CDR1 and CDR2: SGHTA and FQGNSA. CDR3 size: 18 residues. CDR3 in amino acids: CASSLSFFRDRGLEGYTF. In nucleotides, the CDR3 is TGTGCCAGCAGCTTATCATTCTTCCGGGACAGGGGGCTGGAGGGCTACACCTTC.

Comments on this clonotype: The conserved phenylalanine or tryptophan normally closing the CDR3 is absent here, so this likely arose from a read error. The gene calls are TRBV7-2 and TRBJ2-5; 7 nucleotides align to TRBD1. Per the germline V gene, CDR1 is SGHTA and CDR2 is FQGNSA. CDR3 length: 15 amino acids. With 3 bases clipped from V and 2 bases from J, the junction kept 6 bases outside the gene matches. The CDR3 loop reads CASSFEARGQETQYV. The CDR3, as DNA: TGTGCCAGCAGCTTTGAGGCCAGGGGGCAAGAGACCCAGTACGTC.

The rearrangement joins TRBV18 to TRBJ2-4; D is unresolved. The germline V gene encodes CDR1 KGHSH and CDR2 LQKENI. The V gene lost 3 bases and the J gene lost 13 bases, with 19 bases spanning the gap. CDR3 length: 14 residues. The CDR3 sequence: CASSPSFGGNEQYF. As DNA, the CDR3 is TGTGCCAGCTCACCTTCCTTCGGCGGCAATGAGCAGTACTTC. Together with reference TRBV18 and TRBJ2-4, the CDR3 gives the full variable domain: NAGVMQNPRHLVRRRGQEARLRCSPMKGHSHVYWYRQLPEEGLKFMVYLQKENIIDESGMPKERFSAEFPKEGPSILRIQQVVRGDSAAYFCASSPSFGGNEQYFGAGTRLSVL.

This chain joins TRBV4-3 and TRBJ1-6, with D possibly being TRBD1 (5 bases). Germline V CDR1 and CDR2: LGHNA, YSLEER. This CDR3 contains 15 residues. Trimming stripped 4 bases from V and 7 bases from J, with 14 bases between. CDR3 in DNA: TGCGCCAGCAGCCGACAGACAGTGGGCAATTCACCCCTCCACTTT. Its protein product is CASSRQTVGNSPLHF.

As regards this clonotype: The junction and the germline gene differ at one end; a read error may be behind it. The V gene is TRBV7-2, the J gene TRBJ2-7, with no clear D. The V gene's germline CDR1 is SGHTA and CDR2 FQGNSA. CDR3 length equals 13 residues. The CDR3 DNA reads as TGTGTCAGCAGCCCCCTTTCCTCCTACGAGCAGTACTTC. Amino acid sequence: CVSSPLSSYEQYF.

This clonotype was picked up a small number of times. A much more abundant neighbour one base away suggests this may be a read error. The chain recombines TRBV2 with TRBJ2-1, with TRBD2 matching 10 bases. The CDR3 consists of 16 residues. Looked up from germline, CDR1 is SNHLY and CDR2 is FYNNEI. The chain's CDR3 is CASSETGLADNNERFF. CDR3 in DNA: TGTGCCAGCAGTGAAACCGGACTAGCGGACAACAATGAGCGGTTCTTC.

This clonotype was detected only a few times. The chain links TRBV5-5 to TRBJ2-3, with 8 positions matching TRBD1. The ends lost 4 bases at V and 0 bases at J; junction bases unmatched: 4. This CDR3 comprises 15 residues. Germline CDR1 and CDR2: SGHKS and YYEKEE (reference sequence). The CDR3 spells CASSRTGPSTDTQYF. The CDR3 DNA follows: TGTGCCAGCAGCCGGACAGGGCCGAGCACAGATACGCAGTATTTT.

The V gene is TRBV12-3 or TRBV12-4, the J gene TRBJ1-2; the D is unclear. V lost 4 bases to trimming and J lost 8 bases, with 17 bases between them. This CDR3 has 14 residues. CDR3 residues: CASSYALSLDGYTF. Written as DNA, the CDR3 is TGTGCCAGCAGTTATGCCCTATCTCTGGACGGCTACACCTTC.